This TCR beta chain was sequenced in a study of T cell changes during pregnancy in multiple sclerosis. The protocol was immunoSEQ multiplex PCR, while the TCRdb copy is restricted to in-frame clones and leaves out a portion. The profile covers some 27,000 clones, with around nine tenths appearing a single time and around 0.58% taken by the ten largest. CDR1 and CDR2 from the germline V gene are SGDLS and YYNGEE. This CDR3 spans 17 amino acids. V was clipped by 3 bases and J by 1 base; unmatched bases: 8. Sequencing was performed on CD4+ T cells from peripheral blood mononuclear cells, taken in the first trimester of pregnancy. The chain carries TRBV9 and TRBJ2-2, with 8 bases that match TRBD1. The receptor was isolated from a female donor in good health, enrolled as a control in a pregnancy study. CDR3 nucleotides: TGTGCCAGCAGCGACTTACGACAGGGGTGGAACACCGGGGAGCTGTTTTTT. It codes for CASSDLRQGWNTGELFF.